This TCR beta chain was sequenced in a study of T cells in Graves' hyperthyroidism and ophthalmopathy. Study conclusions and caveats: Blood held most thyroid clonotypes expanded above 0.001 frequency.

Hyperthyroidism had been newly diagnosed in patients aged 18 to 65, and its duration was under 2 months. Investigators excluded patients with uncontrolled infection, other autoimmune disease, pregnancy or lactation. Researchers took RNA transcripts and amplified the TCR beta CDR3 regions from them. The HTBI primer set served for first-round RT-PCR of the TCR CDR3. TCRdb analysed the multiplex PCR reads with MiXCR anew, one entry per CDR3 protein. The table lists 500,000 to 650,000 distinct CDR3 sequences, approximately 15% of them singletons. The germline V gene has CDR1 DFQATT and CDR2 SNEGSKA (reference sequence). The trim removed 0 bases at V and 0 bases at J, leaving 14 bases unmatched. This CDR3 is built from 19 residues. This clonotype was counted only a few times. Antigen specificity is unknown.

Input material: blood. The V gene is TRBV20-1, the J gene TRBJ1-3, with 7 positions matching TRBD1. The clonotype originates from a woman in her 40s with Graves' hyperthyroidism. The CDR3 sequence: CSARDLTHDRANSGNTIYF. CDR3 in DNA: TGCAGTGCTAGAGATCTTACCCATGACAGGGCGAACTCTGGAAACACCATATATTTT.